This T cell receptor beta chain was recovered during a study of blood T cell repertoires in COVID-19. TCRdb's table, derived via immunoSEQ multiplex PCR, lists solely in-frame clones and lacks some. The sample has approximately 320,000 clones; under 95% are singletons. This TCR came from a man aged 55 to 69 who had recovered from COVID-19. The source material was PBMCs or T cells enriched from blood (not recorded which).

CDR3 in amino acids: CASSGTPDGEQYF. The CDR3 DNA reads TGTGCCAGCTCAGGGACTCCGGACGGCGAGCAGTACTTC. This sequence joins TRBV18 and TRBJ2-7; perhaps TRBD2 as D (6 bases). The V end lost 5 bases, the J end lost 6 bases, and 14 bases lay between the germline ends. CDR1 is KGHSH, CDR2 LQKENI, per germline. The CDR3 covers 13 residues.